This T cell receptor (beta chain) derives from a study of T cells in Graves' hyperthyroidism and ophthalmopathy. The CDR3 runs 15 residues. The germline CDR1 and CDR2 sequences are LGHNA and YNFKEQ. Germline trimming cut 4 bases from V and 2 bases from J; bases unmatched to any gene: 6. Amplification of TCR beta CDR3 regions was performed using RNA transcripts as template. Primed by the HTBI set, a first-round RT-PCR was run on the TCR CDR3. Each CDR3 protein gets one entry after TCRdb re-called the multiplex PCR reads with MiXCR. The data show 340,000 or so distinct CDR3 sequences, about 21% seen once. Cells are PBMCs isolated from about 10 ml of fresh blood. Study results and caveats: Most clonotypes expanded in thyroid above 0.001 were likewise present in blood.

The sample holds many counts of this clonotype. What it binds is not known. The chain couples TRBV4-2 to TRBJ1-2, with TRBD1 matching 8 bases. The sample was blood. The clonotype was recovered from a woman aged 45-65 years with Graves' hyperthyroidism. The CDR3 DNA follows: TGTGCCAGCAGCCCTAGACAGGGGATGAACTATGGCTACACCTTC. It is translated as CASSPRQGMNYGYTF.